A selection of T cell receptor beta chains follows, all from one sample in a study of CD8 T cells in Susac syndrome. TCRdb called the immunoSEQ multiplex PCR reads again in MiXCR, with one record for every CDR3 protein. In the table there are 65,000 to 75,000 distinct CDR3 sequences, 95% of which are singletons. Sequencing was performed on CD8+ T cells from PBMCs. All receptors derive from a human donor in good health. Both conserved end residues are part of each CDR3. A D gene is named only where the DNA matches it firmly. Where a row states a size, it is once, few, many or the class of an expanded clone; other rows omit it.

clone_size cdr3_length d_call j_call v_call cdr3_aa cdr3_nt
NA 18 TRBD2 TRBJ2-7 TRBV10-3 CAISEPDRGVAGTYEQYF TGTGCCATCAGTGAGCCCGATCGGGGGGTAGCGGGCACCTACGAGCAGTACTTC
NA 15 NA TRBJ1-2 TRBV4-1 CASSPTPVDGYGYTF TGCGCCAGCAGCCCCACCCCCGTCGACGGCTATGGCTACACCTTC
NA 15 NA TRBJ2-7 TRBV9 CASSVGWQGGHEQYF TGTGCCAGCAGCGTAGGTTGGCAGGGGGGACACGAGCAGTACTTC
NA 14 NA TRBJ2-2 TRBV10-2 CASSEGPRGGELFF TGCGCCAGCTCCGAGGGGCCTCGGGGCGGGGAGCTGTTTTTT
NA 14 NA TRBJ1-1 TRBV2 CASRNGQLNTEAFF TGTGCCAGCAGAAACGGACAGTTGAACACTGAAGCTTTCTTT
once 14 NA TRBJ2-5 TRBV7-9 CASSRVIGQETQYF TGTGCCAGCAGCCGGGTGATCGGCCAAGAGACCCAGTACTTC
NA 10 TRBD1 TRBJ1-2 TRBV20-1 CSTGVYGYTF TGCAGTACAGGGGTCTATGGCTACACCTTC
NA 16 TRBD2 TRBJ2-1 TRBV19 CASAPGTSGARYEQFF TGTGCCAGTGCCCCTGGGACTAGTGGGGCGAGGTATGAGCAGTTCTTC
NA 12 NA TRBJ1-1 TRBV7-9 CASSSLTAEAFF TGTGCCAGCAGCTCCCTAACGGCTGAAGCTTTCTTT
NA 14 NA TRBJ1-6 TRBV27 CASSRSGENSPLHF TGTGCCAGCAGCCGGTCAGGGGAAAATTCACCCCTCCACTTT
NA 12 NA TRBJ2-1 TRBV29-1 CSALSPRYEQFF TGCAGCGCTCTCTCTCCCCGGTATGAGCAGTTCTTC
NA 13 NA TRBJ2-1 TRBV19 CASTLSSYNEQFF TGTGCCAGTACCCTGAGCTCCTACAATGAGCAGTTCTTC
NA 15 NA TRBJ2-7 TRBV29-1 CSVEDSAAGDYEQYF TGCAGCGTTGAAGATTCGGCGGCAGGGGACTACGAGCAGTACTTC
NA 16 TRBD1 TRBJ2-2 TRBV9 CASSPWTGTNTGELFF TGTGCCAGCAGCCCCTGGACAGGAACGAACACCGGGGAGCTGTTTTTT
NA 15 NA TRBJ2-5 TRBV5-1 CASSVAWGPRETQYF TGCGCCAGCAGCGTCGCTTGGGGGCCACGAGAGACCCAGTACTTC
NA 15 TRBD2 TRBJ2-2 TRBV4-2 CASSPLGTSAGELFF TGTGCCAGCAGCCCGCTCGGGACTAGCGCCGGGGAGCTGTTTTTT
NA 12 NA TRBJ1-1 TRBV12-3/TRBV12-4 CASSLANTEAFF TGTGCCAGCAGTTTGGCGAACACTGAAGCTTTCTTT
NA 15 NA TRBJ1-1 TRBV20-1 CSARDPGSVLTEAFF TGCAGTGCTAGAGATCCGGGGTCCGTGTTGACTGAAGCTTTCTTT
NA 13 NA TRBJ1-2 TRBV6-5 CASRQVGAYGYTF TGTGCCAGCAGACAGGTGGGGGCCTATGGCTACACCTTC
NA 14 NA TRBJ1-5 TRBV4-1 CASSLPDGRRPQHF TGCGCCAGCAGCCTCCCCGACGGGAGGCGGCCCCAGCATTTT
NA 15 NA TRBJ2-3 TRBV19 CASSIGGGQRDTQYF TGTGCCAGTAGTATCGGCGGGGGCCAAAGAGATACGCAGTATTTT
NA 10 NA TRBJ2-5 TRBV3-1 CASSSTTQYF TGTGCCAGCAGCTCCACGACCCAGTACTTC
NA 14 NA TRBJ2-5 TRBV27 CASSLSWGSETQYF TGTGCCAGCAGTTTATCATGGGGGAGCGAGACCCAGTACTTC
NA 14 NA TRBJ1-1 TRBV27 CASSLGTSNTEAFF TGTGCCAGCAGCCTAGGGACATCGAACACTGAAGCTTTCTTT
NA 16 NA TRBJ2-3 TRBV9 CASSVGIAGGRDTQYF TGTGCCAGCAGCGTTGGAATAGCCGGGGGCAGAGATACGCAGTATTTT
NA 16 NA TRBJ1-1 TRBV15 CATSSGTLTMNTEAFF TGTGCCACCAGCAGTGGGACACTAACAATGAACACTGAAGCTTTCTTT
NA 14 TRBD2 TRBJ2-3 TRBV12-3/TRBV12-4 CATLASGGSDTQYF TGTGCCACTCTGGCTAGCGGGGGCTCAGATACGCAGTATTTT
once 12 NA TRBJ2-2 TRBV13 CASGDGAGELFF TGTGCCAGCGGCGACGGGGCCGGGGAGCTGTTTTTT
NA 11 NA TRBJ2-7 TRBV7-9 CASSTGDEQYF TGTGCCAGCAGCACTGGCGACGAGCAGTACTTC
NA 14 TRBD2 TRBJ2-1 TRBV12-3/TRBV12-4 CASSLSPGGNEQFF TGTGCCAGCAGTTTATCCCCGGGGGGCAATGAGCAGTTCTTC
NA 13 NA TRBJ1-1 TRBV12-5 CASGLALNTEAFF TGTGCTAGTGGTTTGGCCCTGAACACTGAAGCTTTCTTT
NA 13 NA TRBJ2-5 TRBV4-3 CASASGLQETQYF TGCGCCAGCGCAAGTGGACTCCAAGAGACCCAGTACTTC
once 15 NA TRBJ2-7 TRBV3-1 CASSQKGDYFYEQYF TGTGCCAGCAGCCAGAAGGGGGACTACTTCTACGAGCAGTACTTC
NA 16 NA TRBJ2-6 TRBV6-5 CASSYDAGTGANVLTF TGTGCCAGCAGCTACGATGCGGGGACAGGGGCCAACGTCCTGACTTTC
once 15 NA TRBJ1-1 TRBV19 CASSSAGTPGAEAFF TGTGCCAGTAGTTCTGCCGGGACTCCAGGGGCTGAAGCTTTCTTT
NA 15 TRBD1 TRBJ1-1 TRBV19 CASSASGTGYTEAFF TGTGCCAGTAGTGCTTCCGGGACAGGGTACACTGAAGCTTTCTTT
once 14 NA TRBJ1-5 TRBV25-1 CASRGGGSNQPQHF TGTGCCAGCAGGGGAGGGGGAAGCAATCAGCCCCAGCATTTT
NA 13 NA TRBJ1-1 TRBV29-1 CSAVDGLNTEAFF TGCAGCGCGGTAGACGGTTTGAACACTGAAGCTTTCTTT
NA 12 NA TRBJ1-2 TRBV5-1 CASSLNVYGYTF TGCGCCAGCAGCTTGAACGTCTATGGCTACACCTTC
NA 14 NA TRBJ2-2 TRBV12-3/TRBV12-4 CASSLGSPNGELFF TGTGCCAGCAGTTTGGGATCACCCAACGGGGAGCTGTTTTTT
NA 14 NA TRBJ2-3 TRBV20-1 CSARDREGTDTQYF TGCAGTGCTAGGGACAGGGAGGGAACAGATACGCAGTATTTT
NA 17 NA TRBJ2-3 TRBV18 CASSPRLGGTPTDTQYF TGTGCCAGCTCACCTCGACTAGGAGGCACCCCCACAGATACGCAGTATTTT
NA 15 TRBD1 TRBJ1-5 TRBV5-5 CASSLARGSNQPQHF TGTGCCAGCAGCTTGGCCAGGGGGAGCAATCAGCCCCAGCATTTT
NA 15 NA TRBJ2-3 TRBV18 CASSPQFSSTDTQYF TGTGCCAGCTCACCGCAGTTCTCTAGCACAGATACGCAGTATTTT
NA 16 NA TRBJ2-5 TRBV20-1 CSAREVPASGWETQYF TGCAGTGCTAGAGAGGTCCCGGCGAGCGGGTGGGAGACCCAGTACTTC
few 14 TRBD1 TRBJ2-7 TRBV19 CASSIGQGAYEQYF TGTGCCAGTAGTATCGGGCAGGGGGCCTACGAGCAGTACTTC
NA 15 TRBD2 TRBJ2-7 TRBV12-3/TRBV12-4 CASSPGGGVFYEQYF TGTGCCAGCAGCCCGGGGGGAGGGGTGTTTTACGAGCAGTACTTC
NA 14 NA TRBJ2-3 TRBV6-5 CASSYRALGDTQYF TGTGCCAGCAGTTACCGTGCCCTGGGGGATACGCAGTATTTT
NA 14 NA TRBJ1-5 TRBV7-9 CASSLTGAGQPQHF TGTGCCAGCAGCCTGACCGGGGCCGGTCAGCCCCAGCATTTT
NA 16 TRBD1 TRBJ2-5 TRBV4-1 CASSQTRTGDGETQYF TGCGCCAGCAGCCAGACCCGGACAGGGGATGGGGAGACCCAGTACTTC
NA 14 NA TRBJ1-2 TRBV19 CASSTGFGNYGYTF TGTGCCAGTAGTACGGGTTTCGGGAACTATGGCTACACCTTC
NA 17 TRBD2 TRBJ2-1 TRBV9 CASSSLGLATPGDEQFF TGTGCCAGCAGCTCCCTCGGACTAGCGACCCCAGGGGATGAGCAGTTCTTC
NA 16 TRBD2 TRBJ2-5 TRBV4-1 CASSQVGRGRVETQYF TGCGCCAGCAGCCAAGTTGGACGGGGGAGGGTGGAGACCCAGTACTTC
once 16 NA TRBJ2-5 TRBV7-9 CASSRFEGHNQETQYF TGTGCCAGCAGCCGATTCGAGGGACACAACCAAGAGACCCAGTACTTC
NA 13 TRBD1 TRBJ2-1 TRBV7-9 CASKGAPHNEQFF TGTGCCAGCAAGGGGGCACCGCACAATGAGCAGTTCTTC
NA 17 NA TRBJ2-5 TRBV11-2 CASSHGRYEGEGETQYF TGTGCCAGCAGCCACGGGCGATACGAGGGGGAGGGAGAGACCCAGTACTTC